These 16 T cell receptor beta chains were all obtained from the same sample, sequenced in a study of OX40 agonist ivuxolimab in advanced cancers. Using immunoSEQ multiplex PCR, the repertoire was profiled, and TCRdb retains in-frame clones only, with some absent. This sample yields 80,000 to 100,000 clones, of which roughly 93% are seen a single time; 0.33% belongs to the top ten. The sequencing used CD4+ or CD8+ T cells sorted from blood, collected in a trial of the OX40 agonist ivuxolimab. These receptor sequences come from an adult with an advanced solid tumor such as melanoma, head and neck, liver or kidney cancer.

The V and J genes are TRBV28 and TRBJ2-7; no firm D call. Between the trimmed V and J ends, which lost 3 bases and 3 bases, there was a span of 9 bases. From germline, CDR1 is MDHEN and CDR2 SYDVKM. The CDR3 has 13 amino acids. CDR3 loop: CASSFRHIYEQYF. The CDR3 bases are TGTGCCAGCAGTTTCAGGCACATCTACGAGCAGTACTTC.

This chain joins TRBV4-2 and TRBJ1-3; D is ambiguous. CDR1 is LGHNA, CDR2 YNFKEQ, per germline. Deletions cut 2 bases from V and 5 bases from J, with 13 bases between. The CDR3 contains 15 residues. This CDR3 reads CASSQNQERRNTIYF. For the CDR3, the DNA is TGTGCCAGCAGCCAAAACCAGGAACGACGAAACACCATATATTTT.

The rearrangement joins TRBV2 to TRBJ2-5, with 9 bases matching TRBD1. The CDR3 has 13 residues. The ends lost 6 bases at V and 7 bases at J; junction bases unmatched: 6. The germline CDR1 and CDR2 sequences are SNHLY and FYNNEI. The CDR3 loop is CASRVETGGTQYF. For the CDR3, the DNA is TGTGCCAGCAGGGTGGAGACAGGGGGGACCCAGTACTTC.

V is TRBV7-9 and J is TRBJ1-4, with 9 bases identical to TRBD1. The junction had 4 bases not matched to a gene; V was cut back by 5 bases and J by 6 bases. The CDR3 has 14 residues. CDR1 and CDR2 from the germline V gene are SEHNR and FQNEAQ (reference sequence). CDR3 in DNA: TGTGCCAGCAGCACCCGACAGGGGGATGAAAAACTGTTTTTT. This codes for CASSTRQGDEKLFF.

This chain connects TRBV6-5 to TRBJ1-6, with TRBD1 as a possible D gene (5 bases). There are 15 residues in the CDR3. V dropped 2 bases and J dropped 9 bases, with 14 bases sitting between them. The germline V gene encodes CDR1 MNHEY and CDR2 SVGAGI. CDR3 bases: TGTGCCAGCAGTTACCGTCGAGGGGTCGGTTCACCCCTCCACTTT. Translating it yields CASSYRRGVGSPLHF.

This clone was counted once. The chain is built from TRBV5-6 and TRBJ1-4; no definite D call. The V gene lost 1 base and the J gene lost 1 base, with 11 bases spanning the gap. This CDR3 has 16 residues. Germline CDR1 reads SGHDT; CDR2 reads YYEEEE. This CDR3 is CASSLQARKTNEKLFF. Written as DNA, the CDR3 is TGTGCCAGCAGCTTGCAAGCCAGGAAAACTAATGAAAAACTGTTTTTT.

The CDR3 nucleotides read TGCGCCAGCAGCCGGTTTCAGGACAGGGGCACTGAAGCTTTCTTT. Its protein is CASSRFQDRGTEAFF. The J gene is TRBJ1-1, the V gene TRBV5-1; the match to TRBD1 covers 9 bases. CDR3 length: 15 residues. Unmatched junction bases numbered 8, after V lost 4 bases and J lost 4 bases. CDR1 is SGHRS, CDR2 YFSETQ, per germline. The entire variable domain, with the rest obtained from reference TRBV5-1 and TRBJ1-1, is as follows: KAGVTQTPRYLIKTRGQQVTLSCSPISGHRSVSWYQQTPGQGLQFLFEYFSETQRNKGNFPGRFSGRQFSNSRSEMNVSTLELGDSALYLCASSRFQDRGTEAFFGQGTRLTVV.

The V call is TRBV4-2, the J call TRBJ2-5; 13 bases match TRBD2. This CDR3 is built from 18 residues. CDR1 and CDR2 from the germline V gene are LGHNA and YNFKEQ. Losses at the gene ends were 4 bases for V and 0 bases for J; bases not matched to a gene: 8. The CDR3 here is CASSRGLAGETYQETQYF. DNA for the CDR3: TGTGCCAGCAGCCGAGGACTAGCGGGAGAGACGTACCAAGAGACCCAGTACTTC.

The gene calls are TRBV7-9 and TRBJ1-2, with 7 bases lining up with TRBD1. V trimming: 4 bases; J trimming: 4 bases; junction bases outside the gene matches: 9. Germline V lookup: CDR1 SEHNR, CDR2 FQNEAQ (reference sequence). The CDR3 extends over 15 amino acids. CDR3 region: CASSSQGGVVYGYTF. CDR3 nucleotides: TGTGCCAGCAGCTCCCAGGGGGGGGTAGTCTATGGCTACACCTTC.

The rearrangement uses TRBV10-3 and TRBJ2-7; D not resolved. CDR3 length: 12 residues. From germline, CDR1 is ENHRY and CDR2 SYGVKD. V gave up 5 bases and J gave up 6 bases, with 11 bases separating them. The CDR3 DNA is TGTGCCATCAGTATCGCCTTGGGCGAGCAGTACTTC. Amino acid sequence: CAISIALGEQYF.

Here the CDR3 DNA reads TGTGCCAGCAGCCCTCAGGGGGCCAGCTACGAGCAGTACTTC. Protein product: CASSPQGASYEQYF. The J gene is TRBJ2-7, the V gene TRBV7-2, with 8 bases identical to TRBD1. The CDR3 has 14 residues. V was clipped by 5 bases and J by 3 bases; unmatched bases: 6. CDR1 is SGHTA, CDR2 FQGNSA, per germline.

This chain links TRBV4-2 with TRBJ1-4; D unresolved. The CDR3 extends over 18 amino acids. The germline gives CDR1 LGHNA, CDR2 YNFKEQ. The V gene lost 0 bases and the J gene lost 0 bases, with 14 bases spanning the gap. The CDR3 loop reads CASSQERAGTATNEKLFF. The CDR3 bases are TGTGCCAGCAGCCAAGAGCGGGCGGGCACTGCAACTAATGAAAAACTGTTTTTT.

V usage is TRBV28 and J usage is TRBJ2-1, with a tentative D call TRBD1 (5 bases). The CDR3 extends over 14 amino acids. The V gene's germline CDR1 is MDHEN and CDR2 SYDVKM. Trimming cost V 4 bases and J 5 bases, with 12 bases left between them. CDR3 residues: CASSSGNRNNEQFF. In DNA, the CDR3 is TGTGCCAGCAGTTCAGGGAACCGTAACAATGAGCAGTTCTTC. Drawing the rest from reference TRBV28 and TRBJ2-1, the complete variable domain is DVKVTQSSRYLVKRTGEKVFLECVQDMDHENMFWYRQDPGLGLRLIYFSYDVKMKEKGDIPEGYSVSREKKERFSLILESASTNQTSMYLCASSSGNRNNEQFFGPGTRLTVL.

The CDR3 loop reads CASSPQSGRADNEQFF. CDR3 bases: TGTGCCAGCAGCCCGCAGAGCGGGAGGGCCGATAATGAGCAGTTCTTC. This chain uses TRBV7-2 with TRBJ2-1; 10 bases are a match to TRBD2. This CDR3 spans 16 amino acids. The V and J ends lost 5 bases and 7 bases, in that order; junction bases with no gene match: 11. The V gene's germline CDR1 is SGHTA and CDR2 FQGNSA. The full variable domain, with the rest looked up from reference TRBV7-2 and TRBJ2-1, is GAGVSQSPSNKVTEKGKDVELRCDPISGHTALYWYRQSLGQGLEFLIYFQGNSAPDKSGLPSDRFSAERTGGSVSTLTIQRTQQEDSAVYLCASSPQSGRADNEQFFGPGTRLTVL.

J is TRBJ2-2 and V is TRBV30, with 8 nucleotides matching TRBD2. CDR1 and CDR2 from the germline V gene are GTSNPN and SVGIG (reference sequence). The CDR3 spans 14 residues. The J segment lost 4 bases and the V segment lost 3 bases, leaving 4 bases of the junction unmatched. The CDR3 loop is CAWSYGRATGELFF. In DNA form, the CDR3 reads TGTGCCTGGAGCTACGGGAGGGCCACCGGGGAGCTGTTTTTT.

V and J are TRBV6-5 and TRBJ1-2; D is perhaps TRBD1 (5 bases). CDR3 length: 14 residues. Germline V lookup: CDR1 MNHEY, CDR2 SVGAGI. The ends were cut back, 2 bases at V and 8 bases at J, with 15 bases in the middle. The CDR3 protein is CASSYAGGTLGYTF. DNA of the CDR3: TGTGCCAGCAGTTACGCGGGAGGGACTCTCGGCTACACCTTC.